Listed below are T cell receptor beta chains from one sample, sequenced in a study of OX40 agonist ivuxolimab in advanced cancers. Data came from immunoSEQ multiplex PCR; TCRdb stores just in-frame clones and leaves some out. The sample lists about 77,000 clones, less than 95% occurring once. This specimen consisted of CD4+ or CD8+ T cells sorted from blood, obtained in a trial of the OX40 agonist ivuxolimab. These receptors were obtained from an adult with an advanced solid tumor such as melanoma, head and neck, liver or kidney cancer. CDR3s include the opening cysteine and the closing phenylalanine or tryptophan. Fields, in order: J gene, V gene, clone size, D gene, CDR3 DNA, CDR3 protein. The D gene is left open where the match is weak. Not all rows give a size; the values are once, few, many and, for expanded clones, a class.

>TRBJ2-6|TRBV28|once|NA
TGTGCCAGCAGTTTAGGCCCCGGGGCCTCTGGGGCCAACGTCCTGACTTTC
CASSLGPGASGANVLTF
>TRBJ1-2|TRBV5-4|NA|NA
TGTGCCAGCAGCTTGGACCGGTATGGCTACACCTTC
CASSLDRYGYTF
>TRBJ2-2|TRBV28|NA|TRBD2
TGTGCCAGCAGTTCGGGGACTAGCGGGGTTATAACCGGGGAGCTGTTTTTT
CASSSGTSGVITGELFF
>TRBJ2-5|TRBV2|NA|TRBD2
TGTGCCAGCAGTGACGGGAGGGCCCCAGAGACCCAGTACTTC
CASSDGRAPETQYF
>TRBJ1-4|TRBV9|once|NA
TGTGCCAGCAGCTCTAAACCAGGGCGTGGGGTTTCTGAAAAACTGTTTTTT
CASSSKPGRGVSEKLFF
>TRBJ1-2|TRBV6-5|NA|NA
TGTGCCAGCAGTTTCTCGGGCGGGTACGATGGCTACACCTTC
CASSFSGGYDGYTF
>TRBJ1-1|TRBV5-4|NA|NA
TGTGCCAGCAGCCACCGGAGGGGTGGTGACACTGAAGCTTTCTTT
CASSHRRGGDTEAFF
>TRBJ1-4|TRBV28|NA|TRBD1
TGTGCCAGCTCCCCCCCCGGGACAGGGACTTTAAATGAAAAACTGTTTTTT
CASSPPGTGTLNEKLFF
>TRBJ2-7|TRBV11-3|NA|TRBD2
TGTGCCAGCAGCCCAAGACTAGCGGGGGGCCCCAGCATGTACTTC
CASSPRLAGGPSMYF
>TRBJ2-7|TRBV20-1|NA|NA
TGCAGTGCTTTTGTGGAAGAGCAGTACTTC
CSAFVEEQYF
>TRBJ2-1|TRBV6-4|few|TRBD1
TGTGCCAGCAGTCGACAGGGGGAGATCTATAATGAGCAGTTCTTC
CASSRQGEIYNEQFF
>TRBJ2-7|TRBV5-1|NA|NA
TGCGCCAGCAGCGATGTCAGTAGGCCCAACGAGCAGTACTTC
CASSDVSRPNEQYF
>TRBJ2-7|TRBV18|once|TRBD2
TGTGCCAGCTCACCAATTAGAGCGGGAGAGACCTACGAGCAGTACTTC
CASSPIRAGETYEQYF
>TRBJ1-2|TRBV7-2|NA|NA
TGTGCCAGCAGCTCTAGCTTAGGGGCCTATGGCTACACCTTC
CASSSSLGAYGYTF
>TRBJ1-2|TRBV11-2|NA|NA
TGTGCCAGCAGCTCGTCTCCGGGCTATGGCTACACCTTC
CASSSSPGYGYTF
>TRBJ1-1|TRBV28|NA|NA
TGTGCCAGCAGTGGGGGCCAGGAAGGAGGGGATGTAGCTTTCTTT
CASSGGQEGGDVAFF
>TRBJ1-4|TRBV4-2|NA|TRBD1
TGTGCCAGCAGCCAAGACCCAATACAGGGGAAAAGTGAAAAACTGTTTTTT
CASSQDPIQGKSEKLFF
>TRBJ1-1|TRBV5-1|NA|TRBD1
TGCGCCAGCAGCGGGGGACAGGGAATGTGGACTGAAGCTTTCTTT
CASSGGQGMWTEAFF
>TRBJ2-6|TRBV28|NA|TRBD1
TGTGCCAGCAGACCACTCAGGGGGCGCCGCTCTGGGGCCAACGTCCTGACTTTC
CASRPLRGRRSGANVLTF
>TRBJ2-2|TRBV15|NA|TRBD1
TGTGCCACCAGCAGAGTCGGACAGGGGCGAACCGGGGAGCTGTTTTTT
CATSRVGQGRTGELFF
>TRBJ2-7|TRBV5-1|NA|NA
TGCGCCAGCAGCTTCTCCGGGACACCCCGCGAGCAGTACTTC
CASSFSGTPREQYF
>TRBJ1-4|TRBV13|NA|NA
TGTGCCAGCAGCTCTACCAGGGTAGGGGAAAAACTGTTTTTT
CASSSTRVGEKLFF
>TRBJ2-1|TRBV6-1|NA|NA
TGTGCCAGCAGTGAAGCGGGGTCGAGAACAGAGCAGTTCTTC
CASSEAGSRTEQFF
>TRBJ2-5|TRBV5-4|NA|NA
TGTGCCAGCAGTAGGGACCAAGAGACCCAGTACTTC
CASSRDQETQYF
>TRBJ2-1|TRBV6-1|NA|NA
TGTGCCAGCAGTGCCGGGACCTCCTACAATGAGCAGTTCTTC
CASSAGTSYNEQFF
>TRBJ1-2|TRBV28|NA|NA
TGTGCCAGCAGTTTGCTGGGTGGAGACTATGGCTACACCTTC
CASSLLGGDYGYTF
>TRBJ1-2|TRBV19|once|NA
TGTGCCAGTAGTATAGGAGGCCGTGACCTAACCTTC
CASSIGGRDLTF
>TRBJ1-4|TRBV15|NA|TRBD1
TGTGCCACCAGCACCGGACAGGGAAGCGAAAAACTGTTTTTT
CATSTGQGSEKLFF
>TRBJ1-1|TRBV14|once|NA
TGTGCCAGCAGCCAATCGGTCGCGACCTGGGAAGCTTTCTTT
CASSQSVATWEAFF
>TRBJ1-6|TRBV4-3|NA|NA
TGCGCCAGCAGTCCGGAGGTAGGGGCGCGCCCCCTCCACTTT
CASSPEVGARPLHF
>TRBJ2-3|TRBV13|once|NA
TGTGCCAGCAGCCTAACTGGGCCAGATACGCAGTATTTT
CASSLTGPDTQYF
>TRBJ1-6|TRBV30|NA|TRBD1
TGTGCCTGGAGTCGGATGACAGGGCGCAATTCACCCCTCCACTTT
CAWSRMTGRNSPLHF
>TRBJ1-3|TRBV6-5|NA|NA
TGTGCCAGCAGTTACAGCTGGGGTCGTGGAAACACCATATATTTT
CASSYSWGRGNTIYF
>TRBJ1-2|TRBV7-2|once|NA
TGTGCCAGCAAGCCCTACGGGTTCGGCTATGGCTACACCTTC
CASKPYGFGYGYTF
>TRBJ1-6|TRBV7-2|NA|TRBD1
TGTGCCAGCAGCTTAGGCGGACAGGGGTATAATTCACCCCTCCACTTT
CASSLGGQGYNSPLHF
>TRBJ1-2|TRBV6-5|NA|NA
TGTGCCAGCAGTTACCCACAGGGTTCTGGCTACACCTTC
CASSYPQGSGYTF
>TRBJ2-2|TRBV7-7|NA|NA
TGTGCTAGCAGCCTGGGACACACAGGGACCGGGGAGCTGTTTTTT
CASSLGHTGTGELFF
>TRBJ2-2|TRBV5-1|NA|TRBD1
TGCGCCAGCAGCTTGTTACAGGGGGCCCCCGGGGAGCTGTTTTTT
CASSLLQGAPGELFF
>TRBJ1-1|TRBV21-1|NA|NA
TGTGCCAGGTTCCGGGACAGGGGAAGAAACACTGAAGCTTTCTTT
CARFRDRGRNTEAFF
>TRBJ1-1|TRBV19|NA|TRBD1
TGTGCCAGTAGTACTTTACAGGGGGCGGCTTTCTTT
CASSTLQGAAFF
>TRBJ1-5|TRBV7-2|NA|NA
TGTGCCAGCAGCTTATTGGAAGGGGGACAGCCCCAGCATTTT
CASSLLEGGQPQHF
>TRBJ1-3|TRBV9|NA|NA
TGTGTCAGCAGCGTAGGGGCAGGTGAAGGAAACACCATATATTTT
CVSSVGAGEGNTIYF
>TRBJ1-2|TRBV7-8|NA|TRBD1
TGTGCCAGCAGCTTGTTGACAGGGGCGGATGGCTACACCTTC
CASSLLTGADGYTF
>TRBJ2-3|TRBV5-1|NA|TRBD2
TGCGCCAGCAAGATGGAGCGGGAGCGAGATACGCAGTATTTT
CASKMERERDTQYF
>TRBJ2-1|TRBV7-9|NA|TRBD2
TGTGCCAGCAGCGGGACTATACCAAGTAATGAGCAGTTCTTC
CASSGTIPSNEQFF
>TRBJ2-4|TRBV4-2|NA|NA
TGTGCCAGCAGCCCGCCCCGGAGCGAGCAAGCCAAAAACATTCAGTACTTC
CASSPPRSEQAKNIQYF
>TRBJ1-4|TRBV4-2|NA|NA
TGTGCCAGCAGCCAAAAGACCCGGGGAGGGGAAAAACTGTTTTTT
CASSQKTRGGEKLFF
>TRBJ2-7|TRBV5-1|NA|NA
TGCGCCAGCAGCCTCTCCGACTACGAGGACGAGCAGTACTTC
CASSLSDYEDEQYF
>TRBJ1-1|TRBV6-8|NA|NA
TGTGCCAGCAATCTCGGGGGGGGGCACACTGAAGCTTTCTTT
CASNLGGGHTEAFF
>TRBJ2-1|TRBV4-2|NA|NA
TGTGCCAGCAGCCAAGCTGCGTACTCCTACAATGAGCAGTTCTTC
CASSQAAYSYNEQFF
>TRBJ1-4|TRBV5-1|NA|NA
TGCGCCAGCAGCGAATTGACAGGAGGAGGCGAAAAACTGTTTTTT
CASSELTGGGEKLFF
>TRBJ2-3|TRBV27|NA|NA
TGTGCCAGCAGTCTTCAGGGACACACTAGCACAGATACGCAGTATTTT
CASSLQGHTSTDTQYF
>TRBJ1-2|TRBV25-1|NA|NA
TGTGCCAGCAGTGAATTTCGACAGTATGGCTACACCTTC
CASSEFRQYGYTF
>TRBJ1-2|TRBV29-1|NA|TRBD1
TGCAGCGTCCAACTGGACAGGGGTTCCTATGGCTACACCTTC
CSVQLDRGSYGYTF
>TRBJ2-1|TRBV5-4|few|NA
TGTGCCAGCAGCTTTGATAGCAATGAGCAGTTCTTC
CASSFDSNEQFF
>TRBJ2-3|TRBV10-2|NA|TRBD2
TGCGCCAGCAGTGCAGCTGGCGGGAGTGGGGTAGATACGCAGTATTTT
CASSAAGGSGVDTQYF
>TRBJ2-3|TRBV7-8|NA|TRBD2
TGTGCCAGCAGCGTGCGGCAATCCGGGACTAGCAACCCAGATACGCAGTATTTT
CASSVRQSGTSNPDTQYF
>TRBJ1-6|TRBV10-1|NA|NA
TGCGCCACAAGTTTCGGGAGGTCCTATAATTCACCCCTCCACTTT
CATSFGRSYNSPLHF